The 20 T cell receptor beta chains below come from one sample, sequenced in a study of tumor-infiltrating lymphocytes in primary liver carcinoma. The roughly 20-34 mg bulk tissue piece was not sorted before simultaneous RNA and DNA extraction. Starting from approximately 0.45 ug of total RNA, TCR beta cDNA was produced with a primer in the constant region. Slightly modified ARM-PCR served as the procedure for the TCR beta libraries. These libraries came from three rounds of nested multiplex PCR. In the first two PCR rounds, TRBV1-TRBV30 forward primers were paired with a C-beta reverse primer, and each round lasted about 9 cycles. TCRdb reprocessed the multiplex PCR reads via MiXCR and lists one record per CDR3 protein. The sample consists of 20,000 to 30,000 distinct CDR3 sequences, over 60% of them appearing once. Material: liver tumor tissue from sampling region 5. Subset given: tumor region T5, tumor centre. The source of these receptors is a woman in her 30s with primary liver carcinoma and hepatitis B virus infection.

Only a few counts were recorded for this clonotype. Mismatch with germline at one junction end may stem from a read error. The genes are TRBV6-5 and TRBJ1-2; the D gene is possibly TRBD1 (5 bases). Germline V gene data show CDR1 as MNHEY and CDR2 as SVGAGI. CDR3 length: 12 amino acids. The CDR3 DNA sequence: TGTGCCAGCACCCAAACGGGGGATGGCTACGCCTTC. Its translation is CASTQTGDGYAF.

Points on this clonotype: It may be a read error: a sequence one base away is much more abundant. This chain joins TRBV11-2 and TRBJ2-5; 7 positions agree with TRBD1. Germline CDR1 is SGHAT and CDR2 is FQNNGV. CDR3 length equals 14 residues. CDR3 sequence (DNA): TGTGCCAGCTGCTTAGGGACAGCGCAAGAGATCCAGTACTTC. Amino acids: CASCLGTAQEIQYF.

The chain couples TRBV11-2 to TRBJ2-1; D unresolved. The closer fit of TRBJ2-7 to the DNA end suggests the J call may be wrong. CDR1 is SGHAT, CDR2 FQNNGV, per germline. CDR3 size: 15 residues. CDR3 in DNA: TGTGCCAGCAGCTTCGACTTAGCTGGATCGGTTGAGCAGTACTTC. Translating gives CASSFDLAGSVEQYF.

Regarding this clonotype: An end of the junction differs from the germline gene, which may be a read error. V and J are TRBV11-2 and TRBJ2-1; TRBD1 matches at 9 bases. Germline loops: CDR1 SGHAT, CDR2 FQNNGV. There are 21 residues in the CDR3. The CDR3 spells CASSLEQGARRKRGHYDEQFF. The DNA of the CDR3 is TGTGCAAGCAGCTTAGAACAGGGGGCGAGGCGGAAGAGGGGGCACTACGATGAGCAGTTCTTC.

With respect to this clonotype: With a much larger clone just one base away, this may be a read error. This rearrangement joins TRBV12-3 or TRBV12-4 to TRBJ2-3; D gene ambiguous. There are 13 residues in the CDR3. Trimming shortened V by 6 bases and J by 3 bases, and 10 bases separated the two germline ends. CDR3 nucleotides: TGTGCCAGCAGCCTTACATGGACAGATACGCAGTATTTT. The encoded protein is CASSLTWTDTQYF.

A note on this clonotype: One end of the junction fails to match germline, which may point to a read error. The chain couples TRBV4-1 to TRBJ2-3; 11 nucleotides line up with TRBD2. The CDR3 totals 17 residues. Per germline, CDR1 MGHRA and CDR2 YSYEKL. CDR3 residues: CVSSRTHLAGGTDTQYF. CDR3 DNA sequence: TGTGTCAGCAGCCGTACCCACCTAGCGGGAGGTACAGATACGCAGTATTTT.

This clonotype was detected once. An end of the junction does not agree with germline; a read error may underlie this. The CDR3 sequence: CTSNIRTGGAKETQYF. CDR3 bases: TGTACCAGCAACATAAGAACAGGGGGCGCGAAAGAGACCCAGTACTTC. The rearrangement joins TRBV11-2 to TRBJ2-5; TRBD1 matches at 9 bases. Germline assignment: CDR1 SGHAT and CDR2 FQNNGV. The CDR3 runs 16 residues.

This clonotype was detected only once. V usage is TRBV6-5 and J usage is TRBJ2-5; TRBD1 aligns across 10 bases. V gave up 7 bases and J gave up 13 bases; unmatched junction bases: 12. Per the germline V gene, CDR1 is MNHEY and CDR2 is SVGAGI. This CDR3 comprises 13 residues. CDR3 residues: CASNTDRGLARYF. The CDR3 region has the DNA TGTGCCAGCAATACCGACAGGGGGCTGGCCCGGTACTTC.

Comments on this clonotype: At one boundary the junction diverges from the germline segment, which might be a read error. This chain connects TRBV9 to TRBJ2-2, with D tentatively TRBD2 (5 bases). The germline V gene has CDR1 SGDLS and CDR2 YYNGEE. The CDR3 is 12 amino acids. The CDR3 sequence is CASCVDSGELFF. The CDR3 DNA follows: TGTGCCAGCTGCGTAGATTCCGGGGAGTTGTTTTTT.

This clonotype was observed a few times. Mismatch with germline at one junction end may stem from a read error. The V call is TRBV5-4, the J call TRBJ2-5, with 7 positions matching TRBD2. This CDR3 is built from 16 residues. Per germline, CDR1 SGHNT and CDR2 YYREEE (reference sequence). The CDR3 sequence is CARSLVDAGAQETQYF. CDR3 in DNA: TGTGCCAGGAGCTTGGTCGACGCGGGAGCTCAAGAGACCCAGTACTTC.

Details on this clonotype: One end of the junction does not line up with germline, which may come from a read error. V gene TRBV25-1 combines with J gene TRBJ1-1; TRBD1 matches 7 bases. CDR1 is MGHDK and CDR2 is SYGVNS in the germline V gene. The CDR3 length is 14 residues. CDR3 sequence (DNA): TGTGTCAGCAGTGTTCAGCCGACAGGGCCGTTGGCTTTTTTT. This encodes CVSSVQPTGPLAFF.

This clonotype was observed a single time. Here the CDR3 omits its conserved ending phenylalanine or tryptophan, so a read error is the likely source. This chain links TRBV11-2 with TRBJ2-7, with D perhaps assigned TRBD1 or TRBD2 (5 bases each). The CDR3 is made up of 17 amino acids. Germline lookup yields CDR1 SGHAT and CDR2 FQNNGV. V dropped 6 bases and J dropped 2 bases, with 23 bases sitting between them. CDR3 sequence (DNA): TGTGCCAGCAGTATCACAGGAGGAGGCTCTTGGGCCTACGAGCAGTACCTC. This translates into CASSITGGGSWAYEQYL.

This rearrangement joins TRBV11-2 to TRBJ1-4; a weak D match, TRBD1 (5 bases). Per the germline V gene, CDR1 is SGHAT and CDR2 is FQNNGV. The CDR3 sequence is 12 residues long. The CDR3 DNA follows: TGTGTCAGTAGCCCCTGGGGGGGAAACCTGTTTTTT. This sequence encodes CVSSPWGGNLFF.

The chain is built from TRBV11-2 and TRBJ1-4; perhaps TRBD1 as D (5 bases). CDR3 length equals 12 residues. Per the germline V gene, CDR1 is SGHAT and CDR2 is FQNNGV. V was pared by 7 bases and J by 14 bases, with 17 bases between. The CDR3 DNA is TGTGCCAGCATCCCTGGGGGGGGAAAGCTGTTTTTT. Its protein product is CASIPGGGKLFF.

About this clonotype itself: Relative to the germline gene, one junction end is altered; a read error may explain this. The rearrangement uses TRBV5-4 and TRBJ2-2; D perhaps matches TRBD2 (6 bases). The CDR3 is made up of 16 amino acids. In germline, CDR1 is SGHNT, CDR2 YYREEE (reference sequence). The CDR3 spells CTSSLEGTTMTGELFF. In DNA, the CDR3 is TGTACCAGCAGCTTGGAGGGAACGACGATGACTGGGGAGCTATTTTTT.

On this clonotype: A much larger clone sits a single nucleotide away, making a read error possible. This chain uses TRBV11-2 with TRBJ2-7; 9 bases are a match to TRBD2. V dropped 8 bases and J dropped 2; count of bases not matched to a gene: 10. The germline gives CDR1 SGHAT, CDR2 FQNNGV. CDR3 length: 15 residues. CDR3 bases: TGTGCCAGCGGTTCGAGCGGGAGGTTACCCTACGAGCAGTACTTC. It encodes CASGSSGRLPYEQYF.

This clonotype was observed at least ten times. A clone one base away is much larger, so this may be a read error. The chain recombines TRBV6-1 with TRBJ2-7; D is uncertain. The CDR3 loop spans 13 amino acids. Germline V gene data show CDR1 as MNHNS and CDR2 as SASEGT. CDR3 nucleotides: TGTGCCAGCAGTGAATGGGTTTTCTACGCGCAGTACTTC. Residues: CASSEWVFYAQYF.

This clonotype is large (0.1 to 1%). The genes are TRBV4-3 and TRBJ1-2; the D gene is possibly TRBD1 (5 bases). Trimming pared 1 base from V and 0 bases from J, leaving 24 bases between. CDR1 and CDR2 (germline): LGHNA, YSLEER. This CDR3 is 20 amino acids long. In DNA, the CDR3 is TGCGCCAGCAGCCAAGGCGAAGGAAGGGGCAGGACCGCTACTAACTATGGCTACACCTTC. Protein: CASSQGEGRGRTATNYGYTF.

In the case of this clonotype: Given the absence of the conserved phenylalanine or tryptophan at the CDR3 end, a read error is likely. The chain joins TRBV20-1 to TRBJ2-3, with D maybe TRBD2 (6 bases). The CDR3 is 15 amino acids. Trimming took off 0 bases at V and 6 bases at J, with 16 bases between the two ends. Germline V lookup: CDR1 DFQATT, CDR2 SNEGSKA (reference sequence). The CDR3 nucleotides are TGCAGTGCTAGAGATCCTAGCGTAGAGACGGATACGCAGTATCTT. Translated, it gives CSARDPSVETDTQYL.

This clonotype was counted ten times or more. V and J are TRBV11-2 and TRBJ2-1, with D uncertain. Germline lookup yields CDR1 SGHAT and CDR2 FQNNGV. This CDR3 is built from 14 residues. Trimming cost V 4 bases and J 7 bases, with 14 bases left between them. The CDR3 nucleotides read TGTGCCAGCAGCTCCGCTGCAGGCGGTAATGAGCAGTTCTTC. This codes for CASSSAAGGNEQFF. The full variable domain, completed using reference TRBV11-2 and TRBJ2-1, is EAGVAQSPRYKIIEKRQSVAFWCNPISGHATLYWYQQILGQGPKLLIQFQNNGVVDDSQLPKDRFSAERLKGVDSTLKIQPAKLEDSAVYLCASSSAAGGNEQFFGPGTRLTVL.